These T cell receptor beta chains were read from a single sample in a study of blood T cell repertoires in COVID-19. Assay: immunoSEQ multiplex PCR; the TCRdb copy retains only in-frame clones and omits some. Of 25,000 to 35,000 clones detected, roughly nine tenths appear once; the ten largest clones hold around 4.7%. The sequenced sample was peripheral blood. All receptors derive from a man in his 70s with active COVID-19. Each CDR3 is given with its conserved first and last residue. A D gene is named only where the DNA matches it firmly. The listing skips clone size in some rows; elsewhere it reads once, few, many or a size class.

clone_size: -; d_call: -; j_call: TRBJ2-7; v_call: TRBV6-5; cdr3_nt: TGTGCCAGCATTGGGGCTTACTCCTACGAGCAGTACTTC; cdr3_aa: CASIGAYSYEQYF
clone_size: -; d_call: -; j_call: TRBJ1-2; v_call: TRBV6-5; cdr3_nt: TGTGCCAGCAGAAGGGGGTCAGGAAGTACCTACGGCTACACCTTC; cdr3_aa: CASRRGSGSTYGYTF
clone_size: -; d_call: -; j_call: TRBJ1-4; v_call: TRBV11-2; cdr3_nt: TGTGCCAGCAGCTTAGTTAGTGAAAAACTGTTTTTT; cdr3_aa: CASSLVSEKLFF
clone_size: -; d_call: TRBD1; j_call: TRBJ2-1; v_call: TRBV3-1/TRBV3-2; cdr3_nt: TGTGCCAGCAGCCCGGGACAGTACAATGAGCAGTTCTTC; cdr3_aa: CASSPGQYNEQFF
clone_size: few; d_call: TRBD1; j_call: TRBJ2-1; v_call: TRBV12-5; cdr3_nt: TGTGCTAGTGGGGATAGACAGGGAAGCTCCTACAATGAGCAGTTCTTC; cdr3_aa: CASGDRQGSSYNEQFF
clone_size: -; d_call: TRBD1; j_call: TRBJ1-1; v_call: TRBV12-3/TRBV12-4; cdr3_nt: TGTGCCAGCAGTGGGACAGGCGGTGAAGCTTTCTTT; cdr3_aa: CASSGTGGEAFF
clone_size: -; d_call: -; j_call: TRBJ1-2; v_call: TRBV4-2; cdr3_nt: TGTGCCAGCAGCCAAGACCAGGGGATGTACTATGGCTACACCTTC; cdr3_aa: CASSQDQGMYYGYTF
clone_size: -; d_call: -; j_call: TRBJ1-2; v_call: TRBV5-5; cdr3_nt: TGTGCCAGCAGCTTGAGAAGCGACGGTGGCTACACCTTC; cdr3_aa: CASSLRSDGGYTF
clone_size: -; d_call: -; j_call: TRBJ1-1; v_call: TRBV6-4; cdr3_nt: TGTGCCAGCAGTGCTTCGGGGGTAGAGGGTGAAGCTTTCTTT; cdr3_aa: CASSASGVEGEAFF
clone_size: -; d_call: TRBD1; j_call: TRBJ1-4; v_call: TRBV5-6; cdr3_nt: TGTGCCAGCAGCGCTCGACAGGGAAGAGTTGAAAAACTGTTTTTT; cdr3_aa: CASSARQGRVEKLFF
clone_size: -; d_call: -; j_call: TRBJ2-3; v_call: TRBV19; cdr3_nt: TGTGCCAGTAGTGCAGGGTTTGGCACAGATACGCAGTATTTT; cdr3_aa: CASSAGFGTDTQYF
clone_size: -; d_call: TRBD1; j_call: TRBJ1-2; v_call: TRBV5-1; cdr3_nt: TGCGCCAGCAGCAGTGGACAGGCCGGTGGATATGGCTACACCTTC; cdr3_aa: CASSSGQAGGYGYTF
clone_size: -; d_call: -; j_call: TRBJ2-2; v_call: TRBV13; cdr3_nt: TGTGCCAGCAGCTTAGTTCATACCGGGGAGCTGTTTTTT; cdr3_aa: CASSLVHTGELFF
clone_size: -; d_call: TRBD2; j_call: TRBJ2-1; v_call: TRBV27; cdr3_nt: TGTGCCAGCAGTTTACGGACTAGCGCCCCCGGGGAGCAGTTCTTC; cdr3_aa: CASSLRTSAPGEQFF
clone_size: -; d_call: -; j_call: TRBJ2-7; v_call: TRBV6-6; cdr3_nt: TGTGCCAGCAGAACCACCGGGGCCTACGAGCAGTACTTC; cdr3_aa: CASRTTGAYEQYF
clone_size: -; d_call: TRBD1; j_call: TRBJ1-5; v_call: TRBV5-4; cdr3_nt: TGTGCCAGCAGCTTGGAGCCGGGACAGGGGGATCAGCCCCAGCATTTT; cdr3_aa: CASSLEPGQGDQPQHF
clone_size: -; d_call: TRBD1; j_call: TRBJ2-1; v_call: TRBV4-1; cdr3_nt: TGCGCCAGCAGCCAAGATTCTGGGACAGGGAGCCATGAGCAGTTCTTC; cdr3_aa: CASSQDSGTGSHEQFF
clone_size: -; d_call: -; j_call: TRBJ1-2; v_call: TRBV3-1/TRBV3-2; cdr3_nt: TGTGCCAGCAGCCAAGAACCCAGGGTTGACTATGGCTACACCTTC; cdr3_aa: CASSQEPRVDYGYTF
clone_size: few; d_call: -; j_call: TRBJ1-5; v_call: TRBV5-5; cdr3_nt: TGTGCCAGCAGCCTAACAGGCGATACCCGCAATCAGCCCCAGCATTTT; cdr3_aa: CASSLTGDTRNQPQHF
clone_size: -; d_call: TRBD1; j_call: TRBJ1-2; v_call: TRBV6-5; cdr3_nt: TGTGCCAGCAGCGATACAGGGGGCGCCGTCTATGGCTACACCTTC; cdr3_aa: CASSDTGGAVYGYTF
clone_size: -; d_call: -; j_call: TRBJ2-7; v_call: TRBV4-1; cdr3_nt: TGCGCCAGCAGCCAAGATCCCATTCAGTCCTACGAGCAGTACTTC; cdr3_aa: CASSQDPIQSYEQYF
clone_size: -; d_call: TRBD2; j_call: TRBJ2-7; v_call: TRBV6-1; cdr3_nt: TGTGCCAGCAGTGAGGGGGGGACCTCTCTAGAGCAGTACTTC; cdr3_aa: CASSEGGTSLEQYF
clone_size: -; d_call: -; j_call: TRBJ2-5; v_call: TRBV29-1; cdr3_nt: TGCAGCGCCCTCCTAGAGACCCAGTACTTC; cdr3_aa: CSALLETQYF
clone_size: -; d_call: -; j_call: TRBJ1-1; v_call: TRBV11-2; cdr3_nt: TGTGCCAGCAGCTTAGGGCAGACATATCCCACTGAAGCTTTCTTT; cdr3_aa: CASSLGQTYPTEAFF
clone_size: once; d_call: -; j_call: TRBJ1-1; v_call: TRBV7-2; cdr3_nt: TGTGCCAGCAGCTCCCGGCGGGACGGTGAAGCTTTCTTT; cdr3_aa: CASSSRRDGEAFF
clone_size: -; d_call: -; j_call: TRBJ2-7; v_call: TRBV5-6; cdr3_nt: TGTGCCAGCAGCTCGAGGCGGCACACCTTCTACGAGCAGTACTTC; cdr3_aa: CASSSRRHTFYEQYF
clone_size: once; d_call: TRBD2; j_call: TRBJ2-5; v_call: TRBV6-5; cdr3_nt: TGTGCCAGCATATTAGCGGGGGGCCACCAAGAGACCCAGTACTTC; cdr3_aa: CASILAGGHQETQYF
clone_size: -; d_call: TRBD1; j_call: TRBJ1-4; v_call: TRBV27; cdr3_nt: TGTGCCAGCAGTAGACGGACAGGGGGAGCTGAAAAACTGTTTTTT; cdr3_aa: CASSRRTGGAEKLFF
clone_size: -; d_call: -; j_call: TRBJ2-5; v_call: TRBV5-4; cdr3_nt: TGTGCCAGCAGCTTGGAACCCGAGGCGGAGACCCAGTACTTC; cdr3_aa: CASSLEPEAETQYF
clone_size: -; d_call: -; j_call: TRBJ1-4; v_call: TRBV6-1; cdr3_nt: TGTGCCAGCAGTGACCAAGGGCTGGGGGGTGAAAAACTGTTTTTT; cdr3_aa: CASSDQGLGGEKLFF
clone_size: -; d_call: -; j_call: TRBJ2-1; v_call: TRBV5-1; cdr3_nt: TGCGCCAGCAGCCCCGACTCCAATAGGGAGCAGTTCTTC; cdr3_aa: CASSPDSNREQFF
clone_size: -; d_call: TRBD1; j_call: TRBJ2-7; v_call: TRBV28; cdr3_nt: TGTGCCAGCAGTTTATATACAGGGGGCAACGAGCAGTACTTC; cdr3_aa: CASSLYTGGNEQYF
clone_size: once; d_call: TRBD2; j_call: TRBJ2-5; v_call: TRBV7-2; cdr3_nt: TGTGCCAGCAGCTTATCGGCAGCGGGGGGGCCGGAGACCCAGTACTTC; cdr3_aa: CASSLSAAGGPETQYF
clone_size: -; d_call: TRBD1; j_call: TRBJ1-1; v_call: TRBV3-1/TRBV3-2; cdr3_nt: TGTGCCAGCAGCCAAGGGGACAGGGAAGCTTTCTTT; cdr3_aa: CASSQGDREAFF
clone_size: -; d_call: -; j_call: TRBJ1-6; v_call: TRBV6-2/TRBV6-3; cdr3_nt: TGTGCCAGCAGTTACCCCCAACCGTCCGGGTCACCCCTCCACTTT; cdr3_aa: CASSYPQPSGSPLHF
clone_size: -; d_call: -; j_call: TRBJ1-3; v_call: TRBV5-1; cdr3_nt: TGCGCCAGCAGCTTGGCCATGGTAGGGGATGGAACCATATATTTT; cdr3_aa: CASSLAMVGDGTIYF
clone_size: once; d_call: -; j_call: TRBJ1-5; v_call: TRBV27; cdr3_nt: TGTGCCAGCAGTTTATCGGGGCAGCCCACGCAATGGCGTCAGCCCCAGCATTTT; cdr3_aa: CASSLSGQPTQWRQPQHF
clone_size: -; d_call: -; j_call: TRBJ2-1; v_call: TRBV5-1; cdr3_nt: TGCGCCAGCAGCTTGGACGGCTACAATGAGCAGTTCTTC; cdr3_aa: CASSLDGYNEQFF
clone_size: -; d_call: TRBD1; j_call: TRBJ1-2; v_call: TRBV29-1; cdr3_nt: TGCAGCGTCCGCGGGACAGAATATGGCTACACCTTC; cdr3_aa: CSVRGTEYGYTF
clone_size: -; d_call: -; j_call: TRBJ1-4; v_call: TRBV4-2; cdr3_nt: TGTGCCAGCAGCCTAGAAAGACTTAATGAAAAACTGTTTTTT; cdr3_aa: CASSLERLNEKLFF
clone_size: -; d_call: TRBD1; j_call: TRBJ1-2; v_call: TRBV29-1; cdr3_nt: TGCAGCGGGGACAGTGCTAACTATGGCTACACCTTC; cdr3_aa: CSGDSANYGYTF
clone_size: -; d_call: -; j_call: TRBJ2-6; v_call: TRBV19; cdr3_nt: TGTGCCAGTAGTCCGCAGGGGCCTGGGGCCAACGTCCTGACTTTC; cdr3_aa: CASSPQGPGANVLTF
clone_size: -; d_call: TRBD2; j_call: TRBJ2-3; v_call: TRBV11-2; cdr3_nt: TGTGCCAGCAGGACCGGGACTAGCGGCACAGATACGCAGTATTTT; cdr3_aa: CASRTGTSGTDTQYF
clone_size: -; d_call: -; j_call: TRBJ2-5; v_call: TRBV5-1; cdr3_nt: TGCGCCAGCAGCTTGGGCGGATATGGTGGCGAGACCCAGTACTTC; cdr3_aa: CASSLGGYGGETQYF
clone_size: few; d_call: -; j_call: TRBJ1-5; v_call: TRBV15; cdr3_nt: TGTGCCACCAGCAGTACTCTGAGGAGGCAGCCCCAGCATTTT; cdr3_aa: CATSSTLRRQPQHF
clone_size: -; d_call: -; j_call: TRBJ1-4; v_call: TRBV27; cdr3_nt: TGTGCCAGTAGATTGGCAACTAATGAAAAACTGTTTTTT; cdr3_aa: CASRLATNEKLFF